The 28 T cell receptor beta chains listed next were all sequenced from one sample in a study of blood T cell repertoires in COVID-19 (dated by TCRdb to about 2020). The library came from the immunoSEQ multiplex PCR assay. As stored in TCRdb, this immuneACCESS dataset retains in-frame rearrangements with V and J assigned. A fraction of the clones does not appear; measured against another copy, unresolved V genes explain less than half of the discrepancy, and the remainder lacks a known reason. This sample comprises 200,000 to 250,000 clones, approximately 90% of them detected only once. The leading ten clones occupy 3.5% to 5% of the sample. Sequenced sample: PBMCs or T cells enriched from blood (not recorded which). These TCRs come from a woman aged 25 to 45 who had recovered from COVID-19.

This clone was detected only a few times. The chain recombines TRBV5-4 with TRBJ2-7; 9 nucleotides agree with TRBD2. Germline V lookup: CDR1 SGHNT, CDR2 YYREEE (reference sequence). The V gene end was trimmed by 4 bases and the J gene end by 3 bases; junction bases not matched to a gene: 5. The CDR3 is 14 residues long. The CDR3 sequence: CASSEIAGDYEQYF. The DNA of the CDR3 is TGTGCCAGCAGCGAGATAGCGGGAGACTACGAGCAGTACTTC.

This sequence joins TRBV9 and TRBJ2-2, with 7 bases identical to TRBD1. The junction had 7 bases not matched to a gene; V was cut back by 3 bases and J by 2 bases. CDR1 is SGDLS, CDR2 YYNGEE, per germline. The CDR3 is made up of 16 amino acids. For the CDR3, the DNA is TGTGCCAGCAGCGGACAGGGTCGGTTAAACACCGGGGAGCTGTTTTTT. It yields the protein CASSGQGRLNTGELFF.

The CDR3 loop is CASSTSTPRASLRGNQPQHF. CDR3 bases: TGTGCCAGCAGTACTAGCACCCCCCGGGCTAGTCTGAGGGGCAATCAGCCCCAGCATTTT. The genes are TRBV9 and TRBJ1-5, with D hard to call. With 5 bases removed from V and 2 bases from J, the gap between germline ends came to 29 bases. The CDR3 totals 20 residues. Germline V lookup: CDR1 SGDLS, CDR2 YYNGEE.

The chain carries TRBV7-6 and TRBJ2-7, with 12 bases lining up with TRBD2. The trim removed 4 bases at V and 1 base at J, leaving 8 bases unmatched. CDR3 length: 17 residues. Germline-derived CDR1 and CDR2 are SGHVS and FNYEAQ. CDR3 bases: TGTGCCAGCAGCTCGCAAGGACTAGCGGGGATATCCTACGAGCAGTACTTC. As protein: CASSSQGLAGISYEQYF.

This clone was detected many times. This chain connects TRBV11-2 to TRBJ1-2, with a possible D match to TRBD1 (5 bases). Germline V CDR1 and CDR2: SGHAT, FQNNGV. The CDR3 covers 15 residues. Between the trimmed V and J ends, which lost 1 base and 7 bases, there was a span of 16 bases. CDR3 DNA sequence: TGTGCCAGCAGCTTAGGGGGCTTCAGGGAAAGTGGCTACACCTTC. Residues: CASSLGGFRESGYTF.

The chain combines TRBV18 with TRBJ1-4; 7 bases agree with TRBD1. The trim removed 0 bases at V and 2 bases at J, leaving 6 bases unmatched. Looked up from germline, CDR1 is KGHSH and CDR2 is LQKENI. The CDR3 runs to 17 residues. CDR3 residues: CASSPPNRGQTNEKLFF. The CDR3 DNA reads TGTGCCAGCTCACCACCAAACAGGGGACAGACTAATGAAAAACTGTTTTTT.

The V gene is TRBV19, the J gene TRBJ2-7; perhaps TRBD2 as D (6 bases). This CDR3 comprises 14 residues. Deletions cut 3 bases from V and 4 bases from J, with 13 bases between. Germline CDR1 LNHDA, CDR2 SQIVND (reference sequence). The CDR3 reads CASSITGLPYEQYF. CDR3 in DNA: TGTGCCAGTAGTATTACCGGACTACCGTACGAGCAGTACTTC.

The V call is TRBV19, the J call TRBJ1-2; D is undetermined. The V end was cut by 4 bases, the J end by 4 bases, with 13 bases between. CDR3 length equals 14 residues. Germline V CDR1 and CDR2: LNHDA, SQIVND (reference sequence). CDR3 DNA: TGTGCCAGTAGTACCCCGGGATCCTCCTATGGCTACACCTTC. Its protein is CASSTPGSSYGYTF.

The rearrangement links TRBV4-2 to TRBJ2-2; the D gene is possibly TRBD2 (6 bases). CDR3 length equals 15 residues. V lost 4 bases, J lost 0 bases, and 9 bases lay in between. Germline loops: CDR1 LGHNA, CDR2 YNFKEQ. This CDR3 reads CASSLAATNTGELFF. CDR3 coding DNA: TGTGCCAGCAGCCTAGCGGCCACGAACACCGGGGAGCTGTTTTTT.

The gene calls are TRBV5-4 and TRBJ2-7; TRBD1 agrees at 12 bases. With V trimmed by 3 bases and J by 2 bases, 12 bases remained unmatched. This CDR3 has 18 residues. In germline, CDR1 is SGHNT, CDR2 YYREEE (reference sequence). CDR3 loop: CASSSPLGTGGAAYEQYF. CDR3 coding DNA: TGTGCCAGCAGCTCCCCTTTGGGGACAGGGGGCGCCGCCTACGAGCAGTACTTC.

The gene calls are TRBV10-3 and TRBJ1-2, with D maybe TRBD1 (5 bases). CDR1 is ENHRY, CDR2 SYGVKD, per germline. The V and J ends lost 0 bases and 0 bases respectively, with 14 bases between them. CDR3 size: 17 residues. The DNA for the CDR3 is TGTGCCATCAGTGAGTCGAAATCGGGGGGAACTAACTATGGCTACACCTTC. Amino acids: CAISESKSGGTNYGYTF.

In its sample, this clone was seen once. CDR3 amino acids: CASSPPGGRGNEQFF. In DNA form, the CDR3 reads TGTGCCAGCTCACCACCCGGGGGGCGCGGCAATGAGCAGTTCTTC. V usage is TRBV18 and J usage is TRBJ2-1, with D perhaps TRBD2 (7 bases). V lost 0 bases to trimming and J lost 6 bases, with 12 bases between them. Germline loops: CDR1 KGHSH, CDR2 LQKENI. This CDR3 comprises 15 residues.

The chain is built from TRBV25-1 and TRBJ1-1; a weak D match, TRBD1 (5 bases). V lost 2 bases and J 5 bases, leaving 15 bases between the germline ends. Germline V CDR1 and CDR2: MGHDK, SYGVNS. The CDR3 consists of 15 residues. In DNA, the CDR3 is TGTGCCAGCAGTGAAAGTCCGGGGGATAAAACTGAAGCTTTCTTT. Its protein product is CASSESPGDKTEAFF.

The V and J genes are TRBV13 and TRBJ2-3, with no clear D. Germline V gives CDR1 PRHDT, CDR2 FYEKMQ (reference sequence). V dropped 5 bases and J dropped 4 bases, with 25 bases sitting between them. The CDR3 totals 18 residues. This CDR3 is CASSPEGVPVVSADTQYF. The CDR3 DNA sequence: TGTGCCAGCAGCCCCGAAGGAGTGCCCGTAGTGAGCGCAGATACGCAGTATTTT.

The chain couples TRBV30 to TRBJ2-3, with D perhaps TRBD2 (7 bases). The germline V gene encodes CDR1 GTSNPN and CDR2 SVGIG (reference sequence). V lost 1 base and J lost 5, with 16 bases in between. The CDR3 length is 15 residues. CDR3 sequence (DNA): TGTGCCTGGAGTGGCAAACAAGGGGGGGGAGATACGCAGTATTTT. Residues: CAWSGKQGGGDTQYF. The whole variable domain, filled in from reference TRBV30 and TRBJ2-3, reads SQTIHQWPATLVQPVGSPLSLECTVEGTSNPNLYWYRQAAGRGLQLLFYSVGIGQISSEVPQNLSASRPQDRQFILSSKKLLLSDSGFYLCAWSGKQGGGDTQYFGPGTRLTVL.

This chain links TRBV3-1 (or the pseudogene TRBV3-2) with TRBJ2-7; 7 bases line up with TRBD1. This CDR3 has 15 residues. From germline, CDR1 is LGHDT and CDR2 YNNKEL (reference sequence). V shed 3 bases and J 0 bases; nucleotides not matched to a gene: 5. For the CDR3, the DNA is TGTGCCAGCAGCCAGCCGACAGGGCCCTCCTACGAGCAGTACTTC. It encodes CASSQPTGPSYEQYF.

The chain is built from TRBV7-9 and TRBJ2-1; tentative D call: TRBD2 (7 bases). CDR3 length equals 19 residues. Germline-derived CDR1 and CDR2 are SEHNR and FQNEAQ (reference sequence). The V gene lost 5 bases and the J gene lost 1 base, with 24 bases spanning the gap. CDR3 loop: CASSPPPAGGRTSYNEQFF. The CDR3 bases are TGTGCCAGCAGCCCACCGCCGGCCGGGGGGCGGACGTCCTACAATGAGCAGTTCTTC.

J is TRBJ1-5 and V is TRBV7-8; D remains ambiguous. CDR3 length: 12 residues. In germline, CDR1 is SGHVS, CDR2 FQNEAQ. V lost 5 bases to trimming and J lost 3 bases, with 5 bases between them. CDR3 nucleotide sequence: TGTGCCAGCAGCCACTCCAATCAGCCCCAGCATTTT. Translation: CASSHSNQPQHF.

This chain joins TRBV11-2 and TRBJ2-7; 12 nucleotides line up with TRBD2. The CDR3 length is 15 residues. The germline V gene has CDR1 SGHAT and CDR2 FQNNGV. The V gene end was trimmed by 3 bases and the J gene end by 3 bases; junction bases not matched to a gene: 3. CDR3 coding DNA: TGTGCCAGCAGCTTCCTAGCGGGAGGGATCTACGAGCAGTACTTC. This translates into CASSFLAGGIYEQYF.

CDR3 DNA sequence: TGTGCCAGCAGCTTGTACGGGGGTGAATTTTACGAGCAGTACTTC. It translates to CASSLYGGEFYEQYF. This chain links TRBV11-3 with TRBJ2-7; maybe TRBD2 (6 bases). Trimming pared 3 bases from V and 4 bases from J, leaving 16 bases between. CDR1 is SGHNT, CDR2 YENEEA, per germline. The CDR3 covers 15 residues.

This rearrangement joins TRBV4-1 to TRBJ2-1; D may be TRBD1 (5 bases). The CDR3 contains 15 residues. The V end lost 2 bases, the J end lost 5 bases, and 13 bases lay between the germline ends. Germline V gene sequence: CDR1 MGHRA, CDR2 YSYEKL. The CDR3 protein is CASSQQGLRDNEQFF. CDR3 in DNA: TGCGCCAGCAGCCAACAGGGCTTAAGAGACAATGAGCAGTTCTTC.

This sequence joins TRBV5-6 and TRBJ1-5; TRBD1 is a possible D gene (5 bases). Deletions cut 6 bases from V and 2 bases from J, with 21 bases between. Germline loops: CDR1 SGHDT, CDR2 YYEEEE. The length of the CDR3 is 17 residues. The DNA for the CDR3 is TGTGCCAGCACCTCCTTTGTCAGGAGGGGCCGCAATCAGCCCCAGCATTTT. It is translated as CASTSFVRRGRNQPQHF.

V usage is TRBV7-2 and J usage is TRBJ1-5, with TRBD1 matching 10 bases. The germline gives CDR1 SGHTA, CDR2 FQGNSA. CDR3 length equals 15 residues. After removal of 4 bases from V and 3 bases from J, the junction contained 3 bases not matched to a gene. DNA of the CDR3: TGTGCCAGCAGCTCGGGACAGGGGAACAATCAGCCCCAGCATTTT. As protein: CASSSGQGNNQPQHF.

The chain joins TRBV18 to TRBJ1-1; tentatively, D is TRBD1 (5 bases). CDR3 size: 14 residues. Between the trimmed V and J ends, which lost 2 bases and 3 bases, there was a span of 10 bases. CDR1 KGHSH and CDR2 LQKENI come from the germline V gene. DNA for the CDR3: TGTGCCAGCTCACCAAACGGGGGGGACACTGAAGCTTTCTTT. This codes for CASSPNGGDTEAFF. Full variable domain (outside the CDR3, taken from reference TRBV18 and TRBJ1-1): NAGVMQNPRHLVRRRGQEARLRCSPMKGHSHVYWYRQLPEEGLKFMVYLQKENIIDESGMPKERFSAEFPKEGPSILRIQQVVRGDSAAYFCASSPNGGDTEAFFGQGTRLTVV.

V gene TRBV2 combines with J gene TRBJ1-2; D is unclear. The V end was cut by 1 base, the J end by 4 bases, with 10 bases between. The germline V gene has CDR1 SNHLY and CDR2 FYNNEI. CDR3 length: 14 amino acids. This chain's CDR3 is CASSEVEGGYGYTF. The CDR3 region has the DNA TGTGCCAGCAGTGAAGTGGAGGGAGGCTATGGCTACACCTTC. The whole variable domain, remainder taken from reference TRBV2 and TRBJ1-2, is EPEVTQTPSHQVTQMGQEVILRCVPISNHLYFYWYRQILGQKVEFLVSFYNNEISEKSEIFDDQFSVERPDGSNFTLKIRSTKLEDSAMYFCASSEVEGGYGYTFGSGTRLTVV.

The CDR3 nucleotides are TGTGCCAGCAGTTTAGGGACATCCGGCAATCAGCCCCAGCATTTT. Translated: CASSLGTSGNQPQHF. The chain has TRBV27 and TRBJ1-5; tentatively, D is TRBD1 (6 bases). CDR3 length: 15 residues. Germline loops: CDR1 MNHEY, CDR2 SMNVEV (reference sequence). Trimming pared 2 bases from V and 2 bases from J, leaving 10 bases between.

The rearrangement uses TRBV28 and TRBJ1-3, with a tentative D call TRBD1 (6 bases). The CDR3 extends over 16 amino acids. The germline V gene encodes CDR1 MDHEN and CDR2 SYDVKM. V was pared by 5 bases and J by 3 bases, with 17 bases between. The CDR3: CASSQQGAGGGNTIYF. The CDR3, as DNA: TGTGCCAGCAGTCAACAGGGCGCGGGAGGTGGAAACACCATATATTTT.

This rearrangement joins TRBV28 to TRBJ1-2; the D gene is possibly TRBD1 (5 bases). The CDR3 contains 13 residues. Trimming shortened V by 2 bases and J by 4 bases, and 8 bases separated the two germline ends. Germline CDR1 MDHEN, CDR2 SYDVKM. In nucleotides, the CDR3 is TGTGCCAGCAGTTTAACAGGTAGCTATGGCTACACCTTC. Protein: CASSLTGSYGYTF.